This T cell receptor beta chain was observed in a study of early T cells in non-severe SARS-CoV-2 infection. General study results and limits: In VDJdb matching, anti-spike CD8 responses were favored while private and CD4 specificities went missing.

Trimming cost V 4 bases and J 7 bases; bases outside gene matches: 7. CDR1 is MGHRA, CDR2 YSYEKL, per germline. The CDR3 length is 14 residues. This clonotype was counted ten times or more. Its matching antigen is unknown. TCRdb redid the calling of the 5' RACE reads with MiXCR, one entry per CDR3 protein. This sample yields 30,000 to 45,000 distinct CDR3 sequences, of which around 6% are seen a single time; 3.5% to 4.5% belongs to the top ten. J is TRBJ1-2 and V is TRBV4-1; TRBD1 agrees at 9 bases. The specimen comprised whole blood, sampled at baseline. The sequence came from an adult who was a healthcare worker with PCR-confirmed SARS-CoV-2 infection or an uninfected control (not recorded which). CDR3 in amino acids: CASSPDRTGVGYTF. The CDR3 DNA is TGCGCCAGCAGCCCCGACCGGACAGGGGTTGGCTACACCTTC.